One T cell receptor beta chain is described in this entry. The data are from a study of Ad26.COV2.S vaccination and SARS-CoV-2 variants. As for the study in general: Intramuscular Ad26.COV2.S doses were given once or twice, 56 days apart.

V lost 0 bases and J lost 5; bases outside the gene matches: 7. Germline values: CDR1 SGDLS, CDR2 YYNGEE. The length of the CDR3 is 16 residues. Sequenced by immunoSEQ multiplex PCR; TCRdb stores in-frame clones only, minus some. The data show hundreds of thousands of clones, with less than 90% seen just once and around 6.4% held by the top ten. Stated treatment: around 19 received Ad26.COV2.S at low or high dose, single or two shots; about 5 received placebo; per-sample allocation not given. Sampling occurred on day 63 after the first vaccine or placebo injection. Specimen: peripheral blood, collected in a trial of Ad26.COV2.S vaccine versus placebo. The rearrangement joins TRBV9 to TRBJ2-2; the match to TRBD2 covers 7 bases. This TCR was sampled from a person aged 18 to 65 who received the Ad26.COV2.S COVID-19 vaccine or a placebo. The CDR3: CASSVGYSGGTGELFF. The CDR3 DNA sequence: TGTGCCAGCAGCGTAGGCTATTCGGGGGGAACCGGGGAGCTGTTTTTT.